This T cell receptor beta chain was documented in a study of shared clonotypes between healthy human individuals (TCRdb year 2020). For the wider study: Two women and a few men aged 18 to 49 years were included in the cohort. Blood TCR repertoires of a handful of healthy adults were deeply sequenced to estimate repertoire size and the extent of clonotype sharing between individuals. To increase sequencing depth and limit assay-specific biases, different laboratories used diverse techniques to prepare libraries and sequence TCR repertoires. Between about 0.8 and 9.5 billion PBMCs per donor were obtained by leukapheresis. What the authors observed across the whole study: Sampling was restricted to blood, and TCR repertoires in tissue are likely to differ from TCR repertoires in blood. Based on pairwise subsampling, the degree of clonotype sharing among donors was expected to be affected by sequencing depth. The genetic and exposure-history diversity represented was limited by the small number of donors.

The germline V gene gives CDR1 as SNHLY and CDR2 as FYNNEI. The CDR3 runs 16 amino acids, cysteine and phenylalanine included. The DNA shown is the 48-base CDR3, in frame from base 1. V loses 2 bases at its end and J loses 3 bases; junction bases beyond the gene matches: 7. As regards this clone: What antigen it recognizes has not been identified. No qualities accompany the bases; no much larger clone lies one base away.

Using the deep immunoSEQ assay, TCR CDR3 regions were amplified from genomic DNA by multiplex PCR. Extracted genomic DNA from each cell subset was spread evenly across all wells of several immunoSEQ 96-well plates, with each plate serving as a replicate. For unsorted PBMC, each replicate PCR was loaded with approximately 0.3 ug genomic DNA, equivalent to 25,000 to 35,000 T cell genomes. Unsorted PBMC genomic DNA was sequenced across ten immunoSEQ deep assay plates. The purified libraries were quantified using a Qubit 3.0 fluorometer, sized with a Bioanalyzer 2100, and then quantified again using the KAPA Library Quantification kit. Every immunoSEQ 96-well plate was sequenced on a dedicated single-read 150-cycle Illumina NextSeq 550 flow cell. The authors' analysis ran thus. Because only junctional sequences without quality scores were contained in the immunoSEQ output, filtering matching that applied to full-length reads could not be performed. To assign V/J genes and CDR3, sequences were annotated using PyIR, a Python wrapper for IgBLAST v1.9, with IMGT germline references. Reads were removed for weak V/J assignments (E-value above 1e-6), missing CDR3, stop codons, out-of-frame junctions, or ambiguous translated residues. V3J clonotypes were defined as sequences sharing an identical inferred V gene, J gene, and CDR3 amino acid sequence. The percentage overlap between two repertoires was calculated by dividing the number of shared unique clonotypes by the size of the smaller repertoire. RTK rarefaction, the Chao1 estimator, and Recon v2.1 estimates of unobserved clonotypes were used to assess repertoire richness. Imported from immuneACCESS, the table was reduced by TCRdb to in-frame sequences with V and J called. These copies leave out some clones; in studies compared against another copy, an unresolved V gene accounts for under half, and the cause of the remainder is not known. From that table come the V and J calls and clone size; the DNA was used to work out D and trimming. This sample comprises roughly 480,000 clones, 70% to 80% of them detected only once. The top ten clonotypes cover about 12% of the sample.

The donors were healthy, HIV-negative adults with no recently reported acute infections or vaccinations. Every donor was a Caucasian adult residing in Nashville, Tennessee, USA. For unsorted samples, 90 million or so PBMCs were counted and genomic DNA was extracted with the QIAamp DNA Blood Mini kit. After blood collection by leukapheresis, PBMCs were isolated using Ficoll-Histopaque density gradient centrifugation and then cryopreserved in the vapor phase of liquid nitrogen. The sequenced material came from PBMCs. This sequence originates from a woman in her thirties or forties in good health. Some clones in this sample may be carry-over from other donors' samples. The chain is made from TRBV2 and TRBJ2-1; TRBD2 fits 7 bases in the junction. The CDR3 sequence is CASSERASGNYNEQFF. The DNA reads as follows: TGTGCCAGCAGTGAACGGGCTAGCGGAAACTACAATGAGCAGTTCTTC.